This entry lists 30 T cell receptor beta chains sequenced from one sample in a study of blood T cells in healthy people across ages. The authors ran a second PCR of roughly 6 to 12 cycles using a sample-barcoded 5' primer and a J-beta primer mix. TCRdb re-called the 5' RACE reads through MiXCR, storing one row per CDR3 protein. This sample has about 650,000 distinct CDR3 sequences, with about 51% found just once. Sequencing input: blood. The receptors derive from a woman of 80 years or more in good health.

Regarding this clonotype: One junction end does not reproduce the germline sequence, and a read error may be involved. The CDR3, as DNA: TGTGTCAGCTCCGACGCCTGGGGGGGTTTACCCGGGGCATCAGATACGCAGTATTTT. Amino acid sequence: CVSSDAWGGLPGASDTQYF. The chain joins TRBV6-1 to TRBJ2-3, with 7 positions matching TRBD2. The germline V gene has CDR1 MNHNS and CDR2 SASEGT. This CDR3 is built from 19 residues.

This clonotype was observed at least ten times. This sequence joins TRBV20-1 and TRBJ2-1; 10 nucleotides line up with TRBD2. Germline CDR1 DFQATT, CDR2 SNEGSKA (reference sequence). The V and J ends lost 3 bases and 4 bases, in that order; junction bases with no gene match: 6. The CDR3 sequence is 15 residues long. CDR3 nucleotide sequence: TGCAGTGCTAGCCTCATTAGCGGGGGGTACAATGAGCAGTTCTTC. This gives the protein CSASLISGGYNEQFF.

In its sample, this clonotype was seen many times. The V call is TRBV6-1, the J call TRBJ2-1, with D uncertain. V lost 5 bases and J lost 7, with 9 bases in between. This CDR3 has 12 amino acids. Per the germline V gene, CDR1 is MNHNS and CDR2 is SASEGT. The CDR3 is CASSLTRNEQFF. The CDR3 coding sequence is TGTGCCAGCAGTTTAACCCGGAATGAGCAGTTCTTC.

Comment on this clonotype: One base away lies a much larger clone, so this may be a sequencing read error. CDR3 DNA: TGTGCCAGCAGCCCCTTAGGGCTAGTGGGGAACAATGAGCAGTTCTTC. Its protein is CASSPLGLVGNNEQFF. The gene calls are TRBV7-2 and TRBJ2-1; D is unclear. The V and J ends lost 5 bases and 5 bases respectively, with 19 bases between them. Germline V lookup: CDR1 SGHTA, CDR2 FQGNSA. CDR3 length equals 16 residues.

V usage is TRBV6-2 or TRBV6-3 and J usage is TRBJ1-3, with 8 positions matching TRBD1. V gave up 6 bases and J gave up 2 bases; unmatched junction bases: 12. There are 17 residues in the CDR3. Germline V gene lookup returns CDR1 MNHEY and CDR2 SVGEGT. The CDR3 region has the DNA TGTGCCAGCAGCTCCTGGGAAGGACAGGGAACTGGAAACACCATATATTTT. As protein: CASSSWEGQGTGNTIYF.

With respect to this clonotype: This may be a read error: a much more frequent sequence differs by one nucleotide. This chain joins TRBV12-3 or TRBV12-4 and TRBJ2-5, with 9 nucleotides matching TRBD2. The DNA matches TRBJ2-7 better at its end, which makes the J call doubtful. The CDR3 covers 13 residues. The CDR3 region is CAGSLAGIYEQYF. As DNA, the CDR3 is TGTGCCGGCAGTCTAGCGGGAATCTACGAGCAGTACTTC.

This clonotype was detected a few times. V and J are TRBV6-5 and TRBJ2-4, with 8 positions matching TRBD2. The end of the DNA is better explained by TRBJ2-7, so the J call may be wrong. The CDR3 is 14 residues long. Germline-derived CDR1 and CDR2 are MNHEY and SVGAGI. CDR3 loop: CASSYAGGSYEQYF. DNA for the CDR3: TGTGCCAGCAGTTACGCGGGGGGCTCCTACGAGCAGTACTTC.

This clonotype was seen a few times. The rearrangement uses TRBV2 and TRBJ1-1; D remains unclear. The CDR3 sequence is 14 residues long. V gave up 2 bases and J gave up 3 bases, with 10 bases separating them. Germline CDR1 reads SNHLY; CDR2 reads FYNNEI. The DNA for the CDR3 is TGTGCCAGCAGTGAAAGGCGGGCGGACACTGAAGCTTTCTTT. Translating it yields CASSERRADTEAFF.

V usage is TRBV6-6 and J usage is TRBJ2-5, with D unresolved. Germline V gene sequence: CDR1 MNHNY, CDR2 SVGAGI (reference sequence). This CDR3 contains 14 residues. Trimming took off 0 bases at V and 5 bases at J, with 10 bases between the two ends. Here the CDR3 reads CASSYSQSRETQYF. The CDR3 region has the DNA TGTGCCAGCAGTTACTCCCAGTCCCGGGAGACCCAGTACTTC.

This clonotype was counted many times. V is TRBV5-1 and J is TRBJ2-7; 7 bases are shared with TRBD1. Losses at the gene ends were 0 bases for V and 0 bases for J; bases not matched to a gene: 9. The germline V gene encodes CDR1 SGHRS and CDR2 YFSETQ. CDR3 length equals 17 residues. The CDR3 DNA reads TGCGCCAGCAGCTTGGGACAGGGTGGCCGAAGCTCCTACGAGCAGTACTTC. Amino acid sequence: CASSLGQGGRSSYEQYF. Filled out from reference TRBV5-1 and TRBJ2-7, the complete variable domain reads KAGVTQTPRYLIKTRGQQVTLSCSPISGHRSVSWYQQTPGQGLQFLFEYFSETQRNKGNFPGRFSGRQFSNSRSEMNVSTLELGDSALYLCASSLGQGGRSSYEQYFGPGTRLTVT.

This clonotype was observed a few times. The rearrangement links TRBV12-3 or TRBV12-4 to TRBJ2-2, with D hard to call. The CDR3 totals 14 residues. Trimming left V 3 bases short and J 0 bases short, with 5 bases between. CDR3 sequence reads: CASSFWSNTGELFF. In nucleotides, the CDR3 is TGTGCCAGCAGTTTTTGGTCGAACACCGGGGAGCTGTTTTTT.

The chain employs TRBV13 and TRBJ1-5; D may be TRBD1 (6 bases). The germline V gene encodes CDR1 PRHDT and CDR2 FYEKMQ (reference sequence). CDR3 length equals 17 residues. V lost 2 bases to trimming and J lost 5 bases, with 19 bases between them. CDR3 in DNA: TGTGCCAGCAGCTTAAGGGTGAGTGGGACATCAGATCAGCCCCAGCATTTT. This translates into CASSLRVSGTSDQPQHF.

This sequence joins TRBV4-1 and TRBJ2-6, with D perhaps matching TRBD2 (5 bases). The CDR3 is made up of 15 amino acids. Germline V gene data show CDR1 as MGHRA and CDR2 as YSYEKL. V was shortened by 2 bases and J by 0 bases, with 5 bases between the two germline ends. CDR3: CASSQRGSGANVLTF. The CDR3 coding sequence is TGCGCCAGCAGCCAACGGGGCTCTGGGGCCAACGTCCTGACTTTC.

Notes on this clonotype: At one end the junction does not follow the germline gene, possibly because of a read error. The V gene is TRBV5-1, the J gene TRBJ2-3; the D call may be TRBD1 or TRBD2 (6 bases each). CDR3 length: 17 residues. Germline lookup yields CDR1 SGHRS and CDR2 YFSETQ. Here the CDR3 reads CAGSQSPGGPSSDTQYF. The CDR3 nucleotides read TGCGCCGGCAGCCAGTCCCCTGGGGGGCCGAGTTCCGATACGCAGTATTTT.

The DNA for the CDR3 is TGTGCCAGCAGCGTAGTTGCGGCATCCTACAATGAGCAGTACTTC. Protein sequence: CASSVVAASYNEQYF. The chain employs TRBV9 and TRBJ2-1; D is unclear. The J call may be mistaken, given a closer DNA end match to TRBJ2-7. Germline V lookup: CDR1 SGDLS, CDR2 YYNGEE. This CDR3 spans 15 amino acids.

The table lists this clonotype with many counts. The J gene is TRBJ2-5, the V gene TRBV9, with D perhaps TRBD2 (5 bases). The CDR3 extends over 14 amino acids. Germline values: CDR1 SGDLS, CDR2 YYNGEE. Deletions cut 4 bases from V and 4 bases from J, with 14 bases between. The CDR3 loop reads CASSPRGFRETQYF. The CDR3 DNA reads TGTGCCAGCAGCCCCCGCGGGTTCCGAGAGACCCAGTACTTC. Based on the CDR3 plus reference TRBV9 and TRBJ2-5, the full variable domain is DSGVTQTPKHLITATGQRVTLRCSPRSGDLSVYWYQQSLDQGLQFLIQYYNGEERAKGNILERFSAQQFPDLHSELNLSSLELGDSALYFCASSPRGFRETQYFGPGTRLLVL.

Only a few counts were recorded for this clonotype. This CDR3 reads CSARGDSWTGELFF. Here the CDR3 DNA reads TGCAGTGCTAGGGGGGATTCGTGGACCGGGGAGCTGTTTTTT. The V call is TRBV20-1, the J call TRBJ2-2, with D perhaps assigned TRBD1 or TRBD2 (5 bases each). Deletions cut 3 bases from V and 5 bases from J, with 13 bases between. The CDR3 length is 14 residues. Germline values: CDR1 DFQATT, CDR2 SNEGSKA (reference sequence).

The chain has TRBV29-1 and TRBJ1-4; D gene uncertain. The CDR3 totals 13 residues. Germline-derived CDR1 and CDR2 are SQVTM and ANQGSEA. Trimming cost V 6 bases and J 8 bases, with 16 bases left between them. CDR3 in amino acids: CSVRAREREKLFF. CDR3 in DNA: TGCAGCGTAAGAGCGAGGGAGCGCGAAAAACTGTTTTTT.

This clonotype has just a few counts. The chain couples TRBV14 to TRBJ2-1; 7 bases agree with TRBD1. Per germline, CDR1 SGHDN and CDR2 FVKESK. This CDR3 comprises 15 residues. V trimming: 0 bases; J trimming: 8 bases; junction bases outside the gene matches: 7. This CDR3 reads CASSQDSDRVDEQFF. Written as DNA, the CDR3 is TGTGCCAGCAGCCAAGACTCCGACAGGGTCGATGAGCAGTTCTTC.

V gene TRBV20-1 combines with J gene TRBJ2-7, with 7 bases matching TRBD1. CDR1 DFQATT and CDR2 SNEGSKA come from the germline V gene (reference sequence). V shed 3 bases, J shed 0 bases, and the junction held 8 bases outside the gene matches. The CDR3 length is 15 residues. Here the CDR3 reads CSAREIGGGSYEQYF. CDR3 nucleotide sequence: TGCAGTGCTAGGGAGATAGGGGGCGGCTCCTACGAGCAGTACTTC.

There are a few counts of this clonotype. V gene TRBV3-1 combines with J gene TRBJ1-4, with D unclear. The length of the CDR3 is 13 residues. V lost 4 bases, J lost 7 bases, and 10 bases lay in between. The germline V gene has CDR1 LGHDT and CDR2 YNNKEL (reference sequence). As DNA, the CDR3 is TGTGCCAGCAGCCGATCGGTAGCTGAAAAACTGTTTTTT. This encodes CASSRSVAEKLFF.

The rearrangement joins TRBV6-6 to TRBJ2-3, with TRBD2 identical over 7 bases. With V trimmed by 6 bases and J by 3 bases, 9 bases remained unmatched. The CDR3 sequence is 15 residues long. Germline lookup yields CDR1 MNHNY and CDR2 SVGAGI (reference sequence). CDR3 DNA sequence: TGTGCCAGCAGGGACGGACTAGTTGGGACAGATACGCAGTATTTT. Translated: CASRDGLVGTDTQYF.

This chain links TRBV6-4 with TRBJ2-1; tentatively, D is TRBD2 (5 bases). V lost 6 bases, J lost 8 bases, and 17 bases lay in between. This CDR3 is 14 amino acids long. CDR1 is MRHNA, CDR2 SNTAGT, per germline. The CDR3 region has the DNA TGTGCCAGCAGCCCGGGCCTGGGGAGTGATGAGCAGTTCTTC. Protein product: CASSPGLGSDEQFF.

The V call is TRBV6-5, the J call TRBJ1-1, with 10 bases that match TRBD1. The V segment lost 6 bases and the J segment 3 bases; nucleotides outside the gene matches: 4. Germline V gene sequence: CDR1 MNHEY, CDR2 SVGAGI. The CDR3 consists of 14 residues. The CDR3 here is CASRTGTGDTEAFF. CDR3 in DNA: TGTGCCAGCAGGACCGGGACAGGGGACACTGAAGCTTTCTTT.

In this sample, this clonotype turned up many times. The chain employs TRBV27 and TRBJ2-3, with unresolved D. With 5 bases removed from V and 7 bases from J, the gap between germline ends came to 16 bases. This CDR3 has 14 amino acids. The germline V gene has CDR1 MNHEY and CDR2 SMNVEV (reference sequence). DNA for the CDR3: TGTGCCAGCAGTCAATTGACGGGTCTGAATACGCAGTATTTT. Protein product: CASSQLTGLNTQYF.

V is TRBV28 and J is TRBJ2-7; D ambiguous. The V gene's germline CDR1 is MDHEN and CDR2 SYDVKM. The CDR3 length is 15 residues. Trimming left V 8 bases short and J 7 bases short, with 24 bases between. The CDR3 sequence is CASCEFRLPKREQYF. The CDR3 nucleotides read TGTGCCAGCTGTGAATTTCGACTTCCGAAGAGGGAGCAGTACTTC.

The chain has TRBV3-1 and TRBJ1-2; TRBD1 matches at 7 bases. The CDR3 has 16 amino acids. The trim removed 2 bases at V and 6 bases at J, leaving 12 bases unmatched. In germline, CDR1 is LGHDT, CDR2 YNNKEL (reference sequence). CDR3 protein: CASSQSLLGGGDGYTF. The CDR3 bases are TGTGCCAGCAGCCAAAGTCTTTTAGGGGGCGGCGATGGCTACACCTTC.

V is TRBV11-3 and J is TRBJ2-1; D gene ambiguous. Germline lookup yields CDR1 SGHNT and CDR2 YENEEA. Trimming pared 4 bases from V and 8 bases from J, leaving 9 bases between. The CDR3 extends over 12 amino acids. In DNA form, the CDR3 reads TGTGCCAGCAGCTCGTGGCACCATGAGCAGTTCTTC. Translated: CASSSWHHEQFF.

This clonotype was counted at least ten times. V gene TRBV5-1 combines with J gene TRBJ2-1, with D perhaps matching TRBD2 (5 bases). The CDR3 extends over 15 amino acids. Trimming pared 3 bases from V and 2 bases from J, leaving 12 bases between. Germline CDR1 SGHRS, CDR2 YFSETQ. The CDR3 DNA reads TGCGCCAGCAGCTCCACTAGTACCACCTACAATGAGCAGTTCTTC. This sequence encodes CASSSTSTTYNEQFF.

This clonotype was observed a handful of times. The chain is built from TRBV5-5 and TRBJ2-2, with a possible D match to TRBD2 (6 bases). V was trimmed by 2 bases and J by 0 bases, leaving 11 bases between them. Germline V lookup: CDR1 SGHKS, CDR2 YYEKEE (reference sequence). The CDR3 extends over 16 amino acids. The CDR3, as DNA: TGTGCCAGCAGCTTATTTTCGGGAGCGAACACCGGGGAGCTGTTTTTT. It codes for CASSLFSGANTGELFF.